The 28 T cell receptor beta chains presented below share a single source sample, sequenced in a study of siplizumab effects on memory and regulatory T cells. Assay used: immunoSEQ multiplex PCR; TCRdb lists only in-frame clones, some missing. The sample consists of approximately 100,000 clones, around 94% of them appearing once. The sample was Tregs sorted from blood. Source of these receptors: a human donor in good health.

The chain employs TRBV6-1 and TRBJ1-5, with TRBD1 matching 8 bases. This CDR3 comprises 18 residues. Germline V gene sequence: CDR1 MNHNS, CDR2 SASEGT. J lost 2 bases, V lost 4 bases, and 13 bases had no gene match. The CDR3 is CASSGTGKGFGGNQPQHF. CDR3 coding DNA: TGTGCCAGCAGTGGGACAGGGAAGGGTTTTGGGGGCAATCAGCCCCAGCATTTT.

The chain recombines TRBV7-9 with TRBJ1-1; tentatively, D is TRBD1 (5 bases). CDR3 length: 13 amino acids. Trimming removed 2 bases from V and 10 bases from J, with 14 bases in between. Germline CDR1 reads SEHNR; CDR2 reads FQNEAQ (reference sequence). CDR3 nucleotide sequence: TGTGCCAGCAGCTTACGAGGGACCCCCGCAGCTTTCTTT. It yields the protein CASSLRGTPAAFF.

The chain combines TRBV7-2 with TRBJ1-5; D is undetermined. Germline values: CDR1 SGHTA, CDR2 FQGNSA. V lost 2 bases and J 0 bases, leaving 11 bases between the germline ends. The length of the CDR3 is 16 residues. The CDR3 here is CASSLSTGHSNQPQHF. CDR3 nucleotide sequence: TGTGCCAGCAGCTTATCGACGGGCCATAGCAATCAGCCCCAGCATTTT.

The chain combines TRBV28 with TRBJ1-2, with D possibly TRBD1 on 5 matching bases. Germline CDR1 and CDR2: MDHEN and SYDVKM. Trimming shortened V by 4 bases and J by 2 bases, and 11 bases separated the two germline ends. The CDR3 is made up of 14 amino acids. CDR3: CASSSGGANYGYTF. Here the CDR3 DNA reads TGTGCCAGCAGTTCGGGAGGGGCCAACTATGGCTACACCTTC.

The CDR3 region is CAWRQDGRTEAFF. As DNA, the CDR3 is TGTGCCTGGAGACAGGACGGGCGGACTGAAGCTTTCTTT. This sequence joins TRBV30 and TRBJ1-1; D is perhaps TRBD1 (5 bases). This CDR3 is 13 amino acids long. V lost 3 bases and J lost 5, with 13 bases in between. Germline-derived CDR1 and CDR2 are GTSNPN and SVGIG (reference sequence).

V and J are TRBV2 and TRBJ1-2; D ambiguous. Germline V gives CDR1 SNHLY, CDR2 FYNNEI. The V and J ends lost 7 bases and 5 bases respectively, with 17 bases between them. The CDR3 sequence is 14 residues long. The CDR3 here is CASTDPAVRYGYTF. CDR3 nucleotide sequence: TGTGCCAGCACGGACCCGGCAGTTAGGTATGGCTACACCTTC. Full variable domain (outside the CDR3, taken from reference TRBV2 and TRBJ1-2): EPEVTQTPSHQVTQMGQEVILRCVPISNHLYFYWYRQILGQKVEFLVSFYNNEISEKSEIFDDQFSVERPDGSNFTLKIRSTKLEDSAMYFCASTDPAVRYGYTFGSGTRLTVV.

The chain couples TRBV7-2 to TRBJ2-5; perhaps TRBD1 as D (6 bases). Trimming removed 5 bases at V and 3 bases at J, with 10 bases between. The CDR3 is 13 residues long. CDR1 and CDR2 from the germline V gene are SGHTA and FQGNSA. The CDR3 reads CASSLGGKETQYF. The CDR3 nucleotides read TGTGCCAGCAGCCTAGGGGGAAAAGAGACCCAGTACTTC.

The rearrangement links TRBV18 to TRBJ1-6, with 8 positions matching TRBD1. J was trimmed by 7 bases and V by 6 bases; bases with no gene match: 8. CDR1 is KGHSH, CDR2 LQKENI, per germline. This CDR3 region has 15 residues. The CDR3 coding sequence is TGTGCCAGCTCCCTCGACAGGGGCGGCAATTCACCCCTCCACTTT. Translating it yields CASSLDRGGNSPLHF. Looking up the rest from reference TRBV18 and TRBJ1-6 gives the full variable domain: NAGVMQNPRHLVRRRGQEARLRCSPMKGHSHVYWYRQLPEEGLKFMVYLQKENIIDESGMPKERFSAEFPKEGPSILRIQQVVRGDSAAYFCASSLDRGGNSPLHFGNGTRLTVT.

The V gene is TRBV10-3, the J gene TRBJ2-7; unclear D gene. Looked up from germline, CDR1 is ENHRY and CDR2 is SYGVKD. The CDR3 totals 12 residues. Trimming left V 4 bases short and J 4 bases short, with 8 bases between. CDR3 nucleotides: TGTGCCATCAGTGCTAGTCTATACGAGCAGTACTTC. It encodes CAISASLYEQYF.

This chain connects TRBV11-3 to TRBJ2-2; D ambiguous. The CDR3 has 14 amino acids. CDR1 and CDR2 from the germline V gene are SGHNT and YENEEA. Between the trimmed V and J ends, which lost 0 bases and 4 bases, there was a span of 6 bases. The chain's CDR3 is CASSLDQATGELFF. The CDR3 DNA is TGTGCCAGCAGCTTAGATCAGGCCACCGGGGAGCTGTTTTTT.

The gene calls are TRBV7-9 and TRBJ2-2; 8 bases match TRBD1. This CDR3 is built from 16 residues. Germline CDR1 is SEHNR and CDR2 is FQNEAQ (reference sequence). V gave up 5 bases and J gave up 5 bases; unmatched junction bases: 10. The CDR3: CASSLPGQGATGELFF. The DNA of the CDR3 is TGTGCCAGCAGCCTCCCAGGCCAGGGGGCTACCGGGGAGCTGTTTTTT.

This chain uses TRBV6-1 with TRBJ2-7, with 8 bases lining up with TRBD1. The germline CDR1 and CDR2 sequences are MNHNS and SASEGT. Trimming removed 7 bases from V and 3 bases from J; junction bases left unmatched: 5. This CDR3 region has 13 residues. The CDR3 nucleotides read TGTGCCAGCATGGCAGGGGGCTACTACGAGCAGTACTTC. Translated, it gives CASMAGGYYEQYF.

The rearrangement uses TRBV5-1 and TRBJ2-1; D perhaps matches TRBD2 (5 bases). From germline, CDR1 is SGHRS and CDR2 YFSETQ. The CDR3 contains 16 residues. The ends were cut back, 4 bases at V and 9 bases at J, with 23 bases in the middle. CDR3 sequence (DNA): TGCGCCAGCAGCAGCCGTTCGAACATCCGAGGGCTTGAGCAGTTCTTC. This sequence encodes CASSSRSNIRGLEQFF.

J is TRBJ2-5 and V is TRBV10-3; D could derive from TRBD1 or TRBD2 (5 bases each). Trimming pared 11 bases from V and 4 bases from J, leaving 11 bases between. The CDR3 loop spans 11 amino acids. The germline V gene encodes CDR1 ENHRY and CDR2 SYGVKD. In DNA, the CDR3 is TGTGCCGCAGGGAGAGGAGAGACCCAGTACTTC. It yields the protein CAAGRGETQYF.

The chain recombines TRBV5-6 with TRBJ1-2; 11 nucleotides match TRBD1. CDR3 length equals 14 residues. In germline, CDR1 is SGHDT, CDR2 YYEEEE. The trim removed 2 bases at V and 7 bases at J, leaving 4 bases unmatched. The CDR3 spells CASSLGTGGGGYTF. Written as DNA, the CDR3 is TGTGCCAGCAGCTTAGGGACAGGGGGAGGTGGCTACACCTTC.

V and J are TRBV19 and TRBJ2-2; 8 positions agree with TRBD1. Germline trimming cut 5 bases from V and 4 bases from J; bases unmatched to any gene: 6. Germline CDR1 is LNHDA and CDR2 is SQIVND (reference sequence). This CDR3 comprises 15 residues. The CDR3 spells CASSQTGVVTGELFF. CDR3 DNA: TGTGCCAGTAGTCAGACAGGGGTCGTCACCGGGGAGCTGTTTTTT.

V gene TRBV10-3 combines with J gene TRBJ1-1, with D perhaps TRBD1 (6 bases). Germline V gene lookup returns CDR1 ENHRY and CDR2 SYGVKD. The CDR3 is 14 residues long. Between the trimmed V and J ends, which lost 6 bases and 5 bases, there was a span of 16 bases. The CDR3 region is CAISTQGRGTEAFF. CDR3 sequence (DNA): TGTGCCATCAGCACCCAGGGGAGAGGGACTGAAGCTTTCTTT.

The chain's CDR3 is CASSQEGAGEGLYEQYF. In DNA, the CDR3 is TGTGCCAGCAGCCAAGAAGGGGCGGGAGAGGGCCTCTACGAGCAGTACTTC. The V gene is TRBV4-2, the J gene TRBJ2-7, with 7 bases lining up with TRBD2. This CDR3 spans 17 amino acids. Looked up from germline, CDR1 is LGHNA and CDR2 is YNFKEQ. V shed 0 bases and J 3 bases; nucleotides not matched to a gene: 11.

The chain has TRBV7-8 and TRBJ2-1; 10 bases align to TRBD1. Germline V gene lookup returns CDR1 SGHVS and CDR2 FQNEAQ. CDR3 length: 13 amino acids. Losses at the gene ends were 5 bases for V and 12 bases for J; bases not matched to a gene: 7. CDR3 sequence reads: CASSTHRDRGQFF. For the CDR3, the DNA is TGTGCCAGCAGCACCCACCGGGACAGGGGGCAGTTCTTC.

The chain's CDR3 is CASSLFLPLSGGYTF. CDR3 DNA sequence: TGTGCCAGCAGTTTATTTCTCCCTCTAAGTGGCGGCTACACCTTC. The V gene is TRBV28, the J gene TRBJ1-2; no reliable D call. The germline gives CDR1 MDHEN, CDR2 SYDVKM. The CDR3 runs 15 residues. Trimming pared 1 base from V and 8 bases from J, leaving 17 bases between.

The genes are TRBV4-1 and TRBJ2-7; 7 bases match TRBD2. Per the germline V gene, CDR1 is MGHRA and CDR2 is YSYEKL. The V segment lost 3 bases and the J segment 2 bases; nucleotides outside the gene matches: 10. The CDR3 consists of 16 residues. As DNA, the CDR3 is TGCGCCAGCAGCCAGTCGGAGAGACTAGCCGCCTACGAGCAGTACTTC. This translates into CASSQSERLAAYEQYF.

This sequence joins TRBV27 and TRBJ2-7; 8 bases are shared with TRBD1. CDR1 and CDR2 (germline): MNHEY, SMNVEV (reference sequence). This CDR3 region has 15 residues. With V trimmed by 5 bases and J by 3 bases, 9 bases remained unmatched. The CDR3 DNA reads as TGTGCCAGCAGTCTTACCGGGACAGGCAACTACGAGCAGTACTTC. Its translation is CASSLTGTGNYEQYF.

The V and J genes are TRBV18 and TRBJ2-7; D is tentatively TRBD1 or TRBD2 (5 bases each). The CDR3 sequence is 14 residues long. Germline V gene data show CDR1 as KGHSH and CDR2 as LQKENI. V shed 1 base and J shed 9 bases, with 16 bases lying between them. CDR3 coding DNA: TGTGCCAGCTCACCACAGGGTGGGGGATTTGGGCAGTACTTC. Translating it yields CASSPQGGGFGQYF.

V gene TRBV20-1 combines with J gene TRBJ2-3, with D uncertain. V lost 6 bases and J 9 bases, leaving 13 bases between the germline ends. The CDR3 loop spans 11 amino acids. Germline values: CDR1 DFQATT, CDR2 SNEGSKA (reference sequence). The CDR3 region is CSAPLTVTQYF. The CDR3 bases are TGCAGTGCCCCTTTAACGGTGACGCAGTATTTT.

This chain joins TRBV6-1 and TRBJ1-1, with D perhaps TRBD1 (5 bases). CDR1 MNHNS and CDR2 SASEGT come from the germline V gene. The CDR3 sequence is 14 residues long. V was shortened by 6 bases and J by 4 bases, with 15 bases between the two germline ends. The CDR3 protein is CASSLTVRPTEAFF. For the CDR3, the DNA is TGTGCCAGCAGCCTGACAGTGAGGCCCACTGAAGCTTTCTTT.

The chain combines TRBV28 with TRBJ2-2; D is undetermined. This CDR3 spans 13 amino acids. The V gene lost 2 bases and the J gene lost 7 bases, with 8 bases spanning the gap. Germline CDR1 is MDHEN and CDR2 is SYDVKM. Written as DNA, the CDR3 is TGTGCCAGCAGTTTAATCCCCGGCGGGGAGCTGTTTTTT. As protein: CASSLIPGGELFF.

V and J are TRBV5-1 and TRBJ2-3, with 7 bases lining up with TRBD2. CDR1 and CDR2 from the germline V gene are SGHRS and YFSETQ. There are 16 residues in the CDR3. With V trimmed by 5 bases and J by 4 bases, 13 bases remained unmatched. The CDR3 region has the DNA TGCGCCAGCAGAATGGATGGGAGGGCCGGATCAGATACGCAGTATTTT. As protein: CASRMDGRAGSDTQYF.

This chain connects TRBV2 to TRBJ1-2; weak D call: TRBD1 (5 bases). The length of the CDR3 is 14 residues. CDR1 is SNHLY, CDR2 FYNNEI, per germline. V lost 6 bases to trimming and J lost 0 bases, with 11 bases between them. The CDR3 region is CASSWTPANYGYTF. The CDR3 nucleotides read TGTGCCAGCAGCTGGACACCTGCTAACTATGGCTACACCTTC.